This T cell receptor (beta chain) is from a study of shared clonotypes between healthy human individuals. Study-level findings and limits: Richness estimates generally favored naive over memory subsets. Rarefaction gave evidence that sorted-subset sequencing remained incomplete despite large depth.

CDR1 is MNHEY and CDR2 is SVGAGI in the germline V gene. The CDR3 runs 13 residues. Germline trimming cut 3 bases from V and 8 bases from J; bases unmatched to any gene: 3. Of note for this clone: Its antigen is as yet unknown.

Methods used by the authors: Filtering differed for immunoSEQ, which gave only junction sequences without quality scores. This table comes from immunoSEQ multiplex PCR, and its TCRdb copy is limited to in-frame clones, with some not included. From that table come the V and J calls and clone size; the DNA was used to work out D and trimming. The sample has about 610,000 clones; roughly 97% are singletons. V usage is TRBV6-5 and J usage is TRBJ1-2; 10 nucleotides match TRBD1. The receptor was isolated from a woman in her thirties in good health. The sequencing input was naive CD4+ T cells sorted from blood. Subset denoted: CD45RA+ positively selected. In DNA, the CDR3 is TGTGCCAGCAGTTATGGACAGGGGGAGGGCTACACCTTC. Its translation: CASSYGQGEGYTF.